These 29 T cell receptor beta chains originate from one sample sequenced in a study of Ad26.COV2.S vaccination and SARS-CoV-2 variants. TCRdb's table, derived via immunoSEQ multiplex PCR, lists solely in-frame clones and lacks some. This sample has 350,000 to 500,000 clones, with 75% to 90% found just once. The treatment: roughly 18 received Ad26.COV2.S at low or high dose, single or two shots; 5 received placebo; per-sample allocation not given. Specimen acquisition occurred on day 63 following the initial vaccine or placebo injection. Sequences were derived from peripheral blood, sampled in a trial of Ad26.COV2.S vaccine versus placebo. These receptors were taken from a person aged 18-60 years who received the Ad26.COV2.S COVID-19 vaccine or a placebo.

The count of this clone is one. The chain uses TRBV3-1 (or the pseudogene TRBV3-2) and TRBJ1-5, with TRBD1 identical over 11 bases. V trimming: 3 bases; J trimming: 6 bases; junction bases outside the gene matches: 4. Looked up from germline, CDR1 is LGHDT and CDR2 is YNNKEL (reference sequence). This CDR3 region has 15 residues. CDR3 in amino acids: CASSQGTGGRQPQHF. The CDR3 DNA sequence: TGTGCCAGCAGCCAGGGGACAGGGGGTCGTCAGCCCCAGCATTTT.

Note on this clone: The junction departs from germline at one end; a sequencing error may be responsible. The CDR3 is CASSPQGVGTEAFF. The CDR3 region has the DNA TGTGCCAGCTCCCCACAGGGGGTTGGCACTGAAGCTTTCTTT. The J gene is TRBJ1-1, the V gene TRBV18, with TRBD1 matching 8 bases. Germline lookup yields CDR1 KGHSH and CDR2 LQKENI. This CDR3 spans 14 amino acids.

The chain has TRBV2 and TRBJ2-7, with 7 bases that match TRBD1. Germline CDR1 reads SNHLY; CDR2 reads FYNNEI. The ends lost 2 bases at V and 0 bases at J; junction bases unmatched: 10. This CDR3 contains 17 residues. For the CDR3, the DNA is TGTGCCAGCAGTGAACATTGGGGACAGACGAGCTCCTACGAGCAGTACTTC. Its protein is CASSEHWGQTSSYEQYF. Full variable domain (rest looked up from reference TRBV2 and TRBJ2-7): EPEVTQTPSHQVTQMGQEVILRCVPISNHLYFYWYRQILGQKVEFLVSFYNNEISEKSEIFDDQFSVERPDGSNFTLKIRSTKLEDSAMYFCASSEHWGQTSSYEQYFGPGTRLTVT.

This chain links TRBV5-4 with TRBJ1-1; D remains ambiguous. V lost 2 bases, J lost 5 bases, and 7 bases lay in between. The CDR3 sequence is 12 residues long. The V gene's germline CDR1 is SGHNT and CDR2 YYREEE (reference sequence). The CDR3 is CASSLSGTEAFF. The CDR3 DNA is TGTGCCAGCAGCTTAAGCGGGACTGAAGCTTTCTTT.

This chain links TRBV20-1 with TRBJ2-7; D is undetermined. The CDR3 is made up of 11 amino acids. V dropped 2 bases and J dropped 4 bases, with 6 bases sitting between them. The germline CDR1 and CDR2 sequences are DFQATT and SNEGSKA (reference sequence). The CDR3 loop is CSARRQYEQYF. The CDR3 region has the DNA TGCAGTGCTAGACGACAATACGAGCAGTACTTC.

This chain uses TRBV6-5 with TRBJ2-7; possible D gene TRBD1, 6 bases. The CDR3 is 14 amino acids. Trimming took off 6 bases at V and 2 bases at J, with 14 bases between the two ends. CDR1 MNHEY and CDR2 SVGAGI come from the germline V gene. CDR3 DNA sequence: TGTGCCAGCAGCGTGTCTGGGACACCCTACGAGCAGTACTTC. It yields the protein CASSVSGTPYEQYF.

V and J are TRBV27 and TRBJ2-1, with D perhaps TRBD2 (6 bases). The CDR3 is 17 residues long. Germline values: CDR1 MNHEY, CDR2 SMNVEV (reference sequence). The V end lost 7 bases, the J end lost 9 bases, and 28 bases lay between the germline ends. CDR3 nucleotide sequence: TGTGCCAGCAACGGCGGGGCTAAACCACGTACTGCGAGTGAGCAGTTCTTC. Residues: CASNGGAKPRTASEQFF.

With respect to this clone: Additional DNA sequences in this sample encode the identical CDR3. The rearrangement links TRBV20-1 to TRBJ2-1; D is perhaps TRBD2 (7 bases). The germline CDR1 and CDR2 sequences are DFQATT and SNEGSKA (reference sequence). The V and J ends lost 3 bases and 0 bases respectively, with 9 bases between them. This CDR3 is 14 amino acids long. The CDR3 here is CSASRGGSYNEQFF. In DNA, the CDR3 is TGCAGTGCTAGTAGGGGGGGCTCCTACAATGAGCAGTTCTTC.

In its sample, this clone was seen once. The chain combines TRBV30 with TRBJ1-2, with 8 bases fitting TRBD1. Germline lookup yields CDR1 GTSNPN and CDR2 SVGIG (reference sequence). There are 16 residues in the CDR3. J gave up 5 bases and V 3 bases, and 14 bases lay outside the gene matches. The DNA for the CDR3 is TGTGCCTGGAGCATACCCGGGACAGGATTTTCGTATGGCTACACCTTC. It specifies CAWSIPGTGFSYGYTF.

The chain couples TRBV6-5 to TRBJ1-4; 8 nucleotides match TRBD1. Germline trimming cut 6 bases from V and 7 bases from J; bases unmatched to any gene: 7. Germline loops: CDR1 MNHEY, CDR2 SVGAGI. The CDR3 runs 14 residues. The CDR3 sequence is CASRPTGEPEKLFF. CDR3 coding DNA: TGTGCCAGCAGGCCGACAGGGGAGCCTGAAAAACTGTTTTTT.

Regarding this clone: The sample carries other DNA sequences with the same CDR3. The rearrangement joins TRBV5-1 to TRBJ1-4; 7 bases map to TRBD1. The CDR3 runs to 15 residues. Per the germline V gene, CDR1 is SGHRS and CDR2 is YFSETQ. V dropped 0 bases and J dropped 5; count of bases not matched to a gene: 4. The CDR3 spells CASSLAGTENEKLFF. In DNA form, the CDR3 reads TGCGCCAGCAGCTTGGCCGGGACAGAGAATGAAAAACTGTTTTTT.

The chain has TRBV5-1 and TRBJ2-1; D not certain. Germline V gene lookup returns CDR1 SGHRS and CDR2 YFSETQ. The CDR3 length is 18 residues. V shed 3 bases and J shed 0 bases, with 19 bases lying between them. Written as DNA, the CDR3 is TGCGCCAGCAGCTCGATTCCCTCAGATCTGGGCTCCTACAATGAGCAGTTCTTC. Amino acid sequence: CASSSIPSDLGSYNEQFF.

The CDR3 sequence is CASRREPDQETQYF. In DNA form, the CDR3 reads TGTGCCAGCCGTCGGGAGCCAGACCAAGAGACCCAGTACTTC. The chain joins TRBV25-1 to TRBJ2-5; TRBD2 might be the D (6 bases). The germline V and J ends were trimmed by 8 bases and 0 bases, with 13 bases remaining between them. The germline gives CDR1 MGHDK, CDR2 SYGVNS. The length of the CDR3 is 14 residues.

The chain joins TRBV4-2 to TRBJ2-3, with TRBD2 matching over 7 bases. The CDR3 contains 16 residues. Trimming cost V 3 bases and J 4 bases; bases outside gene matches: 10. CDR1 LGHNA and CDR2 YNFKEQ come from the germline V gene. The CDR3 region is CASSQEERGVPDTQYF. The CDR3 DNA reads TGTGCCAGCAGCCAGGAGGAACGGGGGGTCCCAGATACGCAGTATTTT.

This clone was picked up a small number of times. The V call is TRBV20-1, the J call TRBJ1-5; no definite D call. Trimming pared 6 bases from V and 11 bases from J, leaving 11 bases between. Germline CDR1 and CDR2: DFQATT and SNEGSKA (reference sequence). The CDR3 covers 10 residues. The CDR3 bases are TGCAGTGCCATCTATGGGACCCAGCATTTT. This gives the protein CSAIYGTQHF.

V and J are TRBV4-2 and TRBJ2-6; 10 positions match TRBD1. J gave up 0 bases and V 1 base, and 6 bases lay outside the gene matches. The germline V gene has CDR1 LGHNA and CDR2 YNFKEQ. The CDR3 has 19 amino acids. The CDR3 DNA sequence: TGTGCCAGCAGCCAAGCCGGGACAGGGGATAGCTCTGGGGCCAACGTCCTGACTTTC. Its protein is CASSQAGTGDSSGANVLTF.

The V call is TRBV28, the J call TRBJ1-2, with no clear D. This CDR3 spans 14 amino acids. V was cut by 6 bases and J by 0 bases, with 11 bases left in between. Germline V gene data show CDR1 as MDHEN and CDR2 as SYDVKM. The CDR3 here is CASSSSGSNYGYTF. The CDR3 DNA reads TGTGCCAGCAGCTCGAGCGGTTCTAACTATGGCTACACCTTC.

This chain links TRBV11-3 with TRBJ2-5, with TRBD2 identical over 8 bases. Trimming took 1 base from V and 4 from J; bases not matched to a gene: 11. Germline assignment: CDR1 SGHNT and CDR2 YENEEA. This CDR3 region has 17 residues. The CDR3 loop is CASSLGGSGIRRETQYF. The CDR3 DNA follows: TGTGCCAGCAGCTTAGGTGGTAGCGGGATAAGACGAGAGACCCAGTACTTC.

V is TRBV5-1 and J is TRBJ1-6; D is ambiguous. V was cut by 4 bases and J by 7 bases, with 9 bases left in between. CDR1 and CDR2 from the germline V gene are SGHRS and YFSETQ. The CDR3 is 13 residues long. The CDR3 sequence: CASSRVENSPLHF. The CDR3 region has the DNA TGCGCCAGCAGCCGGGTGGAGAATTCACCCCTCCACTTT.

The J gene is TRBJ2-5, the V gene TRBV6-1; tentatively, D is TRBD2 (5 bases). Germline lookup yields CDR1 MNHNS and CDR2 SASEGT. Trimming took 0 bases from V and 8 from J, leaving 13 bases between them. The CDR3 is made up of 14 amino acids. The CDR3 reads CASSEAIWAGTQYF. DNA of the CDR3: TGTGCCAGCAGTGAAGCTATCTGGGCGGGTACCCAGTACTTC.

The chain combines TRBV7-2 with TRBJ2-5; TRBD1 agrees at 7 bases. Germline CDR1 and CDR2: SGHTA and FQGNSA. J was trimmed by 4 bases and V by 4 bases; bases with no gene match: 12. The CDR3 extends over 16 amino acids. CDR3 region: CASSSPDRVGGETQYF. In DNA form, the CDR3 reads TGTGCCAGCAGCTCACCCGACAGGGTAGGGGGAGAGACCCAGTACTTC. Variable domain in full (rest from reference TRBV7-2 and TRBJ2-5): GAGVSQSPSNKVTEKGKDVELRCDPISGHTALYWYRQSLGQGLEFLIYFQGNSAPDKSGLPSDRFSAERTGGSVSTLTIQRTQQEDSAVYLCASSSPDRVGGETQYFGPGTRLLVL.

The chain uses TRBV18 and TRBJ1-6, with D unresolved. The CDR3 extends over 14 amino acids. Trimming cost V 0 bases and J 14 bases, with 14 bases left between them. Germline CDR1 is KGHSH and CDR2 is LQKENI. For the CDR3, the DNA is TGTGCCAGCTCACCACCATACTCAAGATTCACCCTCCACTTT. Its protein is CASSPPYSRFTLHF.

This clone has more than one count but fewer than ten. This chain joins TRBV7-2 and TRBJ2-1; D gene ambiguous. CDR1 is SGHTA, CDR2 FQGNSA, per germline. The CDR3 has 15 amino acids. Trimming shortened V by 3 bases and J by 0 bases, and 9 bases separated the two germline ends. In DNA form, the CDR3 reads TGTGCCAGCAGCTTTGTCCCGAGCTCCTACAATGAGCAGTTCTTC. Its translation: CASSFVPSSYNEQFF.

The chain employs TRBV6-2 or TRBV6-3 and TRBJ1-2; D is perhaps TRBD1 (5 bases). The ends were cut back, 0 bases at V and 7 bases at J, with 21 bases in the middle. The CDR3 totals 17 residues. The germline V gene encodes CDR1 MNHEY and CDR2 SVGEGT. The CDR3 loop is CASSYSGRAASTSGYTF. The CDR3 nucleotides read TGTGCCAGCAGTTACTCCGGCAGGGCCGCTTCGACTAGTGGCTACACCTTC.

The chain combines TRBV3-1 (or the pseudogene TRBV3-2) with TRBJ2-7; TRBD2 aligns across 8 bases. The germline V gene encodes CDR1 LGHDT and CDR2 YNNKEL (reference sequence). The CDR3 contains 16 residues. Trimming cost V 5 bases and J 2 bases; bases outside gene matches: 11. The CDR3 is CASSFLSGALPYEQYF. The CDR3 DNA sequence: TGTGCCAGCAGCTTTCTTAGCGGGGCTCTACCCTACGAGCAGTACTTC.

This clone was detected only once. V gene TRBV6-5 combines with J gene TRBJ2-7; D not certain. The ends were cut back, 0 bases at V and 0 bases at J, with 9 bases in the middle. The CDR3 is 15 amino acids. The germline V gene has CDR1 MNHEY and CDR2 SVGAGI. CDR3 loop: CASSYSLGSSYEQYF. CDR3 nucleotide sequence: TGTGCCAGCAGTTACTCGTTGGGCAGCTCCTACGAGCAGTACTTC.

This chain uses TRBV11-3 with TRBJ1-6; TRBD1 agrees at 9 bases. Germline values: CDR1 SGHNT, CDR2 YENEEA. CDR3 length: 14 residues. V lost 4 bases and J lost 10; bases outside the gene matches: 5. This CDR3 is CASSSGQGDSPLHF. In DNA form, the CDR3 reads TGTGCCAGCAGCTCGGGACAGGGTGACTCACCCCTCCACTTT.

The sample holds one count of this clone. The chain combines TRBV19 with TRBJ2-1; 8 nucleotides match TRBD1. V trimming: 3 bases; J trimming: 9 bases; junction bases outside the gene matches: 10. Per the germline V gene, CDR1 is LNHDA and CDR2 is SQIVND (reference sequence). The CDR3 has 15 amino acids. The CDR3 sequence is CASSIWGRGLGEQFF. The DNA of the CDR3 is TGTGCCAGTAGTATTTGGGGCAGGGGGCTTGGTGAGCAGTTCTTC. Combining the CDR3 with reference TRBV19 and TRBJ2-1 gives the whole variable domain DGGITQSPKYLFRKEGQNVTLSCEQNLNHDAMYWYRQDPGQGLRLIYYSQIVNDFQKGDIAEGYSVSREKKESFPLTVTSAQKNPTAFYLCASSIWGRGLGEQFFGPGTRLTVL.

Written as DNA, the CDR3 is TGTGCCAGCAGTTGGACCGGGGTGGGAGATTCACCCCTCCACTTT. The encoded protein is CASSWTGVGDSPLHF. This chain connects TRBV6-5 to TRBJ1-6; D is ambiguous. V was shortened by 4 bases and J by 8 bases, with 15 bases between the two germline ends. Germline CDR1 is MNHEY and CDR2 is SVGAGI. The CDR3 extends over 15 amino acids.